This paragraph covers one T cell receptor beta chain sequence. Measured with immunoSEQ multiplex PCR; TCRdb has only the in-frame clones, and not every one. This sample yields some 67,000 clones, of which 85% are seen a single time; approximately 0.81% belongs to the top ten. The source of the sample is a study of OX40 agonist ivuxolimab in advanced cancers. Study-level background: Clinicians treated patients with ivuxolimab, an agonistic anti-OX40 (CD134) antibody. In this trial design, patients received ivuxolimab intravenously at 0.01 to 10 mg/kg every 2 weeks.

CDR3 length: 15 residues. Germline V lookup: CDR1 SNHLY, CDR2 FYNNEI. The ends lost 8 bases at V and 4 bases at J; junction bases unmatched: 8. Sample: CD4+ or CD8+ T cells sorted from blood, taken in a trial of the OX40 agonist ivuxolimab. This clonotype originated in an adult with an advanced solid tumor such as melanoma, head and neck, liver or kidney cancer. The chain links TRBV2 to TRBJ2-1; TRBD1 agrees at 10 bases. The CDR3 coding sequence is TGTGCCAGCGCCAGGGGACAGGGGTATTACAATGAGCAGTTCTTC. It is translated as CASARGQGYYNEQFF.